Ten or more counts support the clone carrying this T cell receptor (beta chain). Antigen unknown. For donors with ophthalmopathy, the disease showed moderate-to-severe activity, reached CAS ≥3 and NOSPECS ≥4, and had lasted under 3 months. This CDR3 is 12 amino acids long. Germline loops: CDR1 SQVTM, CDR2 ANQGSEA. The V end was cut by 5 bases, the J end by 6 bases, with 13 bases between. These data come from a study of Graves' ophthalmopathy and Graves' hyperthyroidism. The overall study: Peripheral blood collection took place at initial diagnosis, before any treatment. Study outcomes and limitations: Classification of ophthalmopathy versus stable hyperthyroidism by a 13-signature model yielded 85% to 90% sensitivity and just under 84% specificity. Appearing in blood as well were most expanded thyroid clonotypes above 0.001 frequency.

RNA transcripts yielded amplified TCR beta CDR3 regions. RT-PCR with HTBI primers came first, then second-round multiplex PCR. MiXCR was run by TCRdb on the multiplex PCR reads, yielding one entry per CDR3 protein. The sample consists of under 250,000 distinct CDR3 sequences, around 30% of them appearing once. J is TRBJ1-1 and V is TRBV29-1; a possible D gene is TRBD1 (5 bases). The sample was peripheral blood. The TCR sequence derives from a man aged 50 to 59 with Graves' ophthalmopathy. The CDR3 reads CSVTGLVSEAFF. DNA of the CDR3: TGCAGCGTTACAGGTCTGGTCTCTGAAGCTTTCTTT.